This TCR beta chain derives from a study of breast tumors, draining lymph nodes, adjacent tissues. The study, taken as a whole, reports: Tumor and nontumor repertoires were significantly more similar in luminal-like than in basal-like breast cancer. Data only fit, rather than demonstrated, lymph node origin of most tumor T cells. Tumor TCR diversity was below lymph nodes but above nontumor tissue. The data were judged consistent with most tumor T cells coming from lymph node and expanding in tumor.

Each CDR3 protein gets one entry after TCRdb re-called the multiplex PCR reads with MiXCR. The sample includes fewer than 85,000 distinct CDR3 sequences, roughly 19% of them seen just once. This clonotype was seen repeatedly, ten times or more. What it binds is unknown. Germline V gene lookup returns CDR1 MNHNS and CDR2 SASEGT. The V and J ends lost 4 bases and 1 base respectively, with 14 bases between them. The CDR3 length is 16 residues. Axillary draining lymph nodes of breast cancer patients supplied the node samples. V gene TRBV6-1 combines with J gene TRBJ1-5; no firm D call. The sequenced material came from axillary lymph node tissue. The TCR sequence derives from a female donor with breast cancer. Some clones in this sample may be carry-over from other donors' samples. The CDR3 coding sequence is TGTGCCAGCAGTGTACCCAGACGGTTAAGCAATCAGCCCCAGCATTTT. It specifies CASSVPRRLSNQPQHF.